The 17 T cell receptor beta chains below come from one sample, sequenced in a study of response to subunit inactivated influenza vaccine. TCRdb reanalysed the RT-PCR reads using MiXCR and keeps one entry per CDR3 protein. This sample carries roughly 670,000 distinct CDR3 sequences, approximately 14% of them seen once, and the ten largest clones take 7.5% to 8%. The starting material was PBMCs from blood, obtained 14 to 15 days before vaccination. These receptors came from a man aged 50 to 60 who received an inactivated influenza vaccine.

This clonotype was detected ten times or more. V and J are TRBV7-2 and TRBJ1-5; D gene ambiguous. The CDR3 is made up of 13 amino acids. Trimming removed 1 base from V and 5 bases from J, with 6 bases in between. Germline values: CDR1 SGHTA, CDR2 FQGNSA. The CDR3 DNA reads TGTGCCAGCAGCTTAGTACGCGATCAGCCCCAGCATTTT. This sequence encodes CASSLVRDQPQHF.

The chain employs TRBV20-1 and TRBJ1-1, with no clear D. CDR1 is DFQATT, CDR2 SNEGSKA, per germline (reference sequence). Trimming pared 1 base from V and 4 bases from J, leaving 16 bases between. The CDR3 contains 15 residues. The CDR3 sequence: CSARASGQPVTEAFF. CDR3 DNA sequence: TGCAGTGCTAGAGCCTCTGGGCAGCCGGTCACTGAAGCTTTCTTT.

The chain couples TRBV12-3 or TRBV12-4 to TRBJ2-7; the D gene is possibly TRBD1 (6 bases). Trimming took off 6 bases at V and 3 bases at J, with 15 bases between the two ends. CDR3 length: 14 residues. This CDR3 reads CASSPPGQLYEQYF. The CDR3 DNA reads TGTGCCAGCAGCCCACCGGGACAACTCTACGAGCAGTACTTC.

In its sample, this clonotype was seen a few times. J is TRBJ2-7 and V is TRBV15; possible D gene TRBD1, 5 bases. This CDR3 has 14 residues. V dropped 1 base and J dropped 1 base, with 8 bases sitting between them. Germline V gene lookup returns CDR1 LNHNV and CDR2 YYDKDF (reference sequence). The CDR3 nucleotides are TGTGCCACCAGCAGAGGAGACAGTTCCTACGAGCAGTACTTC. It translates to CATSRGDSSYEQYF.

This clonotype has more than one count but fewer than ten. This rearrangement joins TRBV15 to TRBJ1-2; D not resolved. Germline V gives CDR1 LNHNV, CDR2 YYDKDF (reference sequence). This CDR3 has 13 amino acids. The germline V and J ends were trimmed by 0 bases and 7 bases, with 9 bases remaining between them. Here the CDR3 reads CATSRDPYSGYTF. The CDR3 DNA is TGTGCCACCAGCAGAGACCCTTACAGTGGCTACACCTTC.

This clonotype has ten or more counts. This chain joins TRBV5-4 and TRBJ2-1, with D unresolved. The length of the CDR3 is 16 residues. Trimming removed 0 bases at V and 0 bases at J, with 10 bases between. CDR1 and CDR2 (germline): SGHNT, YYREEE (reference sequence). The CDR3 is CASSLGGPSSYNEQFF. The DNA for the CDR3 is TGTGCCAGCAGCTTGGGTGGACCGAGCTCCTACAATGAGCAGTTCTTC.

In this sample, this clonotype turned up many times. The chain carries TRBV28 and TRBJ2-5; D not certain. V was pared by 6 bases and J by 2 bases, with 7 bases between. This CDR3 contains 12 residues. Germline V gene lookup returns CDR1 MDHEN and CDR2 SYDVKM. The CDR3 is CASSIRQETQYF. The CDR3 DNA is TGTGCCAGCAGCATCCGTCAAGAGACCCAGTACTTC.

The chain carries TRBV20-1 and TRBJ2-7; 8 bases fit TRBD1. Germline V gene data show CDR1 as DFQATT and CDR2 as SNEGSKA (reference sequence). The V segment lost 6 bases and the J segment 6 bases; nucleotides outside the gene matches: 10. The CDR3 loop spans 13 amino acids. CDR3 coding DNA: TGCAGTGCCCCGAGGACAGGGAGGACCGAGCAGTACTTC. Translating gives CSAPRTGRTEQYF.

The gene calls are TRBV9 and TRBJ2-3, with a possible D match to TRBD2 (6 bases). With 3 bases removed from V and 2 bases from J, the gap between germline ends came to 13 bases. Per germline, CDR1 SGDLS and CDR2 YYNGEE. The CDR3 runs to 15 residues. The CDR3 loop reads CASSGRDFSTDTQYF. Written as DNA, the CDR3 is TGTGCCAGCAGCGGGCGGGACTTTTCCACAGATACGCAGTATTTT.

This clonotype has a handful of counts. The chain is built from TRBV29-1 and TRBJ2-7; 7 nucleotides agree with TRBD1. Trimming removed 7 bases from V and 5 bases from J; junction bases left unmatched: 11. This CDR3 is built from 13 residues. CDR1 is SQVTM and CDR2 is ANQGSEA in the germline V gene. The CDR3 sequence: CSGLITGAHEQYF. Written as DNA, the CDR3 is TGCAGCGGCCTAATTACAGGGGCCCACGAGCAGTACTTC.

This clonotype was recorded a few times. The rearrangement uses TRBV27 and TRBJ2-1; 13 bases map to TRBD2. The V and J ends lost 4 bases and 0 bases, in that order; junction bases with no gene match: 9. In germline, CDR1 is MNHEY, CDR2 SMNVEV (reference sequence). This CDR3 is built from 19 residues. The CDR3: CASSSRLAGGYFSYNEQFF. The DNA for the CDR3 is TGTGCCAGCAGTTCCCGACTAGCGGGGGGCTATTTCTCCTACAATGAGCAGTTCTTC.

This chain joins TRBV2 and TRBJ2-4; perhaps D is TRBD1 or TRBD2 (6 bases each). Germline V gene data show CDR1 as SNHLY and CDR2 as FYNNEI. The CDR3 extends over 18 amino acids. V was pared by 7 bases and J by 0 bases, with 22 bases between. CDR3: CASTEGGSWYEAKNIQYF. The CDR3 nucleotides are TGTGCCAGCACCGAAGGGGGGTCGTGGTACGAAGCCAAAAACATTCAGTACTTC.

This clonotype occurred a few times. The chain employs TRBV12-3 or TRBV12-4 and TRBJ2-3; D possibly corresponds to TRBD2 (6 bases). V was pared by 6 bases and J by 9 bases, with 13 bases between. The CDR3 covers 12 residues. The chain's CDR3 is CASSSLASTQYF. CDR3 DNA sequence: TGTGCCAGCAGCAGTCTAGCGAGCACGCAGTATTTT.

The chain has TRBV11-2 and TRBJ2-1; D might be TRBD1 or TRBD2, each matching 6 bases. Trimming stripped 5 bases from V and 0 bases from J, with 11 bases between. CDR1 is SGHAT and CDR2 is FQNNGV in the germline V gene. The CDR3 is 15 amino acids. CDR3 sequence (DNA): TGTGCCAGCAGCAAAGGGGGGAGCTCCTACAATGAGCAGTTCTTC. Amino acid sequence: CASSKGGSSYNEQFF.

This clonotype was detected ten times or more. The chain couples TRBV15 to TRBJ1-1; 9 nucleotides line up with TRBD1. The CDR3 spans 16 residues. From germline, CDR1 is LNHNV and CDR2 YYDKDF (reference sequence). With V trimmed by 0 bases and J by 5 bases, 7 bases remained unmatched. CDR3 protein: CATSRDPTGGETEAFF. CDR3 nucleotide sequence: TGTGCCACCAGCAGAGATCCGACAGGGGGGGAGACTGAAGCTTTCTTT.

In its sample, this clonotype was seen a few times. This rearrangement joins TRBV5-1 to TRBJ2-7; no clear D. V lost 4 bases and J lost 0, with 11 bases in between. This CDR3 is 14 amino acids long. Germline assignment: CDR1 SGHRS and CDR2 YFSETQ. The CDR3 region has the DNA TGCGCCAGCAGCACCGGACCTCCCTCCTACGAGCAGTACTTC. It is translated as CASSTGPPSYEQYF.

Many counts were recorded for this clonotype. This chain uses TRBV20-1 with TRBJ2-3, with a tentative D call TRBD2 (6 bases). Trimming pared 1 base from V and 2 bases from J, leaving 13 bases between. Per the germline V gene, CDR1 is DFQATT and CDR2 is SNEGSKA (reference sequence). The CDR3 totals 15 residues. The CDR3: CSARATSTPTDTQYF. In nucleotides, the CDR3 is TGCAGTGCTAGAGCTACTAGCACCCCCACAGATACGCAGTATTTT.